This TCR beta chain is drawn from a study of CD8+ T cells in alopecia areata. As for the study in general: Treated patients swallowed 5 to 10 mg of oral tofacitinib twice daily. Study findings and constraints: Scalp clonality, along with expanded CD8+ clones among the top 100, was significantly decreased by tofacitinib. Many expanded lesional clones persisted during tofacitinib (in both scalp and blood). The study found higher clonality in lesional than normal scalp, especially in alopecia totalis/universalis.

Germline values: CDR1 SQVTM, CDR2 ANQGSEA. The CDR3 totals 12 residues. V shed 6 bases and J shed 4 bases, with 11 bases lying between them. Noted treatment: oral pan-JAK inhibitor, 5-10 mg twice daily. Extracted RNA was reverse transcribed into cDNA, the sequencing template. The method was immunoSEQ multiplex PCR; TCRdb's version includes in-frame clones alone and lacks a portion of them. The sample yields about 120,000 clones, about half seen once. Turning to this clone: Its antigen is not identified.

Sequenced here: CD4+ T cells sorted from blood, sampled at week 4, from a patient treated with tofacitinib. This clonotype was obtained from a human donor with alopecia areata. This chain connects TRBV29-1 to TRBJ2-3; a weak D match, TRBD1 (6 bases). The CDR3 spells CSVHHRADTQYF. The DNA for the CDR3 is TGCAGCGTCCACCACAGGGCAGATACGCAGTATTTT.